The T cell receptor beta chain under discussion was sequenced for a study of response to subunit inactivated influenza vaccine (dated by TCRdb to 2016 to 2019). With respect to the entire study: Deep quantitative T cell receptor repertoire profiling was used in the study to track responses to a trivalent subunit inactivated influenza vaccine. Study-wide findings and limitations: The authors proposed that each seasonal influenza vaccination may bring in only a limited number of new T cells.

Trimming accounts for 6 bases at V and 5 bases at J, while the number of junction bases matched to no gene is 16. The CDR3 runs 17 amino acids, cysteine and phenylalanine included. Only the CDR3 portion is preserved as DNA: 51 bases, with reading frame beginning at the first base. CDR1 and CDR2, per the germline V gene, are MDHEN and SYDVKM. A word on this clonotype: No cognate antigen has been identified for it. Per-nucleotide qualities are absent, and no much larger clonotype sits a single base away.

Library generation was performed with RT-PCR. Sequencing instrument: Illumina HiSeq 2500. TCRdb cleaned the public reads at Q25 with fastp, built clones with MiXCR and kept in-frame beta chains. When rows share a CDR3 protein, they turn into one entry using the most common DNA and genes. Counted in this sample were about 700,000 distinct CDR3 sequences; 15% to 18% of them appeared once. The top ten clones comprise under 14% of the sample. The source is a man over 45 who received an inactivated influenza vaccine. Donor details come from another sample of the same person, matched by shared clones. The source material was PBMCs from blood, sampled roughly 12 days after vaccination. The V and J segments used are TRBV28 and TRBJ2-5, and 9 bases in between align with TRBD1. The nucleotides are TGTGCCAGCAGCTCCGGGACAGGGAGGTCATCAGGGGAGACCCAGTACTTC. Its coded protein is CASSSGTGRSSGETQYF. Here the CDR3 is joined to the reference TRBV28 and TRBJ2-5 genes, and the full variable domain is: DVKVTQSSRYLVKRTGEKVFLECVQDMDHENMFWYRQDPGLGLRLIYFSYDVKMKEKGDIPEGYSVSREKKERFSLILESASTNQTSMYLCASSSGTGRSSGETQYFGPGTRLLVL.